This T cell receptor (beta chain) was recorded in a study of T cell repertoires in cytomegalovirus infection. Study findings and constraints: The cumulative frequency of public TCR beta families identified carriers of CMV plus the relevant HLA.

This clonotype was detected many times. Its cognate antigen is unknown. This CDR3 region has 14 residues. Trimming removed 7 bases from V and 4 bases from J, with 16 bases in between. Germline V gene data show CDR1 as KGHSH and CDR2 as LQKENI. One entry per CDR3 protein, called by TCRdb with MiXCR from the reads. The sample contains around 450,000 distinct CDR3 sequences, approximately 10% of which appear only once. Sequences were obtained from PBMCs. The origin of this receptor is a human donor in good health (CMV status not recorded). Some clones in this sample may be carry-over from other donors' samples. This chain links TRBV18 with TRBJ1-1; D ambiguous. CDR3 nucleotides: TGTGCCAGCTGCCGAGAGGCAGGCTTCACTGAAGCTTTCTTT. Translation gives CASCREAGFTEAFF.